Listed below are T cell receptor beta chains from one sample, sequenced in a study of blood T cell repertoires in COVID-19. Profiled with immunoSEQ multiplex PCR; TCRdb holds only in-frame clones, not every one. The table shows approximately 300,000 clones, with 87% occurring only once. The material sequenced was peripheral blood. The receptors derive from a woman aged 45-65 years who had recovered from COVID-19. The CDR3 runs from the conserved cysteine through the conserved F or W. D genes are given only for firm matches. A clone size is listed for some rows: how often the clone was seen (once, few, many), or a class if it is expanded.

V gene: TRBV27
D gene: TRBD2
J gene: TRBJ2-1
clone size: -
CDR3 DNA: TGTGCCAGCAGGTGGACTAGCGGGAGGGCCTTAAGTCGAAATGAGCAGTTCTTC
CDR3 protein: CASRWTSGRALSRNEQFF

V gene: TRBV6-6
D gene: -
J gene: TRBJ1-2
clone size: -
CDR3 DNA: TGTGCCACGGGGGGGGAAAGCCTCTATGGCTACACCTTC
CDR3 protein: CATGGESLYGYTF

V gene: TRBV5-6
D gene: TRBD2
J gene: TRBJ2-1
clone size: once
CDR3 DNA: TGTGCCAGCAGCTTGGCGCGGGGGGGCAGCGAGCAGTTCTTC
CDR3 protein: CASSLARGGSEQFF

V gene: TRBV5-1
D gene: -
J gene: TRBJ1-1
clone size: -
CDR3 DNA: TGCGCCAGCAGGAGGATGGTGAACACTGAAGCTTTCTTT
CDR3 protein: CASRRMVNTEAFF

V gene: TRBV30
D gene: -
J gene: TRBJ1-2
clone size: once
CDR3 DNA: TGTGCCTGGAGTGCCCACTCTTGGACAGCCCCCCGTTATGGCTACACCTTC
CDR3 protein: CAWSAHSWTAPRYGYTF

V gene: TRBV3-1/TRBV3-2
D gene: -
J gene: TRBJ1-2
clone size: -
CDR3 DNA: TGTGCCAGCAGCCAAGTTTTAGGGGCTGGCTACACCTTC
CDR3 protein: CASSQVLGAGYTF

V gene: TRBV5-1
D gene: -
J gene: TRBJ1-3
clone size: -
CDR3 DNA: TGCGCCAGCAGCTTGCTGGGGGGGGCCAAATCCTCTGGAAACACCATATATTTT
CDR3 protein: CASSLLGGAKSSGNTIYF

V gene: TRBV7-8
D gene: TRBD2
J gene: TRBJ2-1
clone size: -
CDR3 DNA: TGTGCCAGCAGCGTAGGGACTAGCGCGAGAAATGAGCAGTTCTTC
CDR3 protein: CASSVGTSARNEQFF

V gene: TRBV6-5
D gene: TRBD1
J gene: TRBJ1-2
clone size: -
CDR3 DNA: TGTGCCAGCAGTCTCCGGGACAGGGGGCGTTTTGGCTACACCTTC
CDR3 protein: CASSLRDRGRFGYTF

V gene: TRBV15
D gene: -
J gene: TRBJ2-1
clone size: -
CDR3 DNA: TGTGCCACCAGCAGAGAGGGCAGGGGCGATGAGCAGTTCTTC
CDR3 protein: CATSREGRGDEQFF

V gene: TRBV9
D gene: -
J gene: TRBJ1-1
clone size: once
CDR3 DNA: TGTGCCAGCAGCAGAGAGCCTCTCACTGAAGCTTTCTTT
CDR3 protein: CASSREPLTEAFF

V gene: TRBV20-1
D gene: -
J gene: TRBJ1-3
clone size: -
CDR3 DNA: TGCAGTGCTAGTGGCTCGCTTGTGAGCTCTGGAAACACCATATATTTT
CDR3 protein: CSASGSLVSSGNTIYF

V gene: TRBV6-2/TRBV6-3
D gene: TRBD2
J gene: TRBJ2-3
clone size: once
CDR3 DNA: TGTGCCAGCAGTGGACTAGCGGGGGCTGATACGCAGTATTTT
CDR3 protein: CASSGLAGADTQYF

V gene: TRBV11-2
D gene: TRBD1
J gene: TRBJ1-1
clone size: -
CDR3 DNA: TGTGCCAGCAGCCTACAGGGGGCTGAAGCTTTCTTT
CDR3 protein: CASSLQGAEAFF

V gene: TRBV6-5
D gene: TRBD1
J gene: TRBJ2-2
clone size: once
CDR3 DNA: TGTGCCAGCAGTTACTCAGGGGGCGTCGGGGAGCTGTTTTTT
CDR3 protein: CASSYSGGVGELFF

V gene: TRBV14
D gene: TRBD1
J gene: TRBJ2-7
clone size: -
CDR3 DNA: TGTGCCAGCAGCCAAGGGCACAGGGGTAGCTACGAGCAGTACTTC
CDR3 protein: CASSQGHRGSYEQYF

V gene: TRBV15
D gene: -
J gene: TRBJ2-1
clone size: -
CDR3 DNA: TGTGCCACCAGCAGAGAGGGGCGGCGTACGATACGCAATGAGCAGTTCTTC
CDR3 protein: CATSREGRRTIRNEQFF

V gene: TRBV25-1
D gene: -
J gene: TRBJ1-1
clone size: -
CDR3 DNA: TGTGCCAGCAGCCGACTGAATGAAGCTTTCTTT
CDR3 protein: CASSRLNEAFF

V gene: TRBV29-1
D gene: TRBD1
J gene: TRBJ1-2
clone size: once
CDR3 DNA: TGCAGCGTCGGACAGGTTCTGCGCTACACCTTC
CDR3 protein: CSVGQVLRYTF

V gene: TRBV19
D gene: TRBD1
J gene: TRBJ1-2
clone size: -
CDR3 DNA: TGTGCCAGTAGTAGAGGGACAGCCAACGTCTATGGCTACACCTTC
CDR3 protein: CASSRGTANVYGYTF

V gene: TRBV13
D gene: -
J gene: TRBJ2-3
clone size: -
CDR3 DNA: TGTGCCAGCAGCACTAGCACAGATACGCAGTATTTT
CDR3 protein: CASSTSTDTQYF

V gene: TRBV5-1
D gene: -
J gene: TRBJ1-2
clone size: -
CDR3 DNA: TGCGCCAGCAGCCCGGGACTGCCTTTCTATGGCTACACCTTC
CDR3 protein: CASSPGLPFYGYTF

V gene: TRBV27
D gene: TRBD1
J gene: TRBJ2-7
clone size: -
CDR3 DNA: TGTGCCAGCAGGAGGGGACAGGGGGCTTCCTACGAGCAGTACTTC
CDR3 protein: CASRRGQGASYEQYF

V gene: TRBV6-1
D gene: -
J gene: TRBJ2-1
clone size: -
CDR3 DNA: TGTGCCAGCAGTGAAATGACAGGCTACAATGAGCAGTTCTTC
CDR3 protein: CASSEMTGYNEQFF

V gene: TRBV30
D gene: TRBD2
J gene: TRBJ2-1
clone size: -
CDR3 DNA: TGTGCCTGGAGTTCCATCCCCGTAGCGGGATTTTACAATGAGCAGTTCTTC
CDR3 protein: CAWSSIPVAGFYNEQFF

V gene: TRBV30
D gene: TRBD1
J gene: TRBJ1-3
clone size: -
CDR3 DNA: TGTGCCTGGAGTGCAGGGGGATATGGTGGAAACACCATATATTTT
CDR3 protein: CAWSAGGYGGNTIYF

V gene: TRBV28
D gene: -
J gene: TRBJ1-2
clone size: -
CDR3 DNA: TGTGCCAGCAGTCCCCCAGGGCGGACTAACTATGGCTACACCTTC
CDR3 protein: CASSPPGRTNYGYTF

V gene: TRBV2
D gene: TRBD2
J gene: TRBJ2-5
clone size: -
CDR3 DNA: TGTGCCAGCAGTGCTAGCGGGGGGACGTTAGGGACCCAGTACTTC
CDR3 protein: CASSASGGTLGTQYF

V gene: TRBV5-6
D gene: TRBD1
J gene: TRBJ1-5
clone size: -
CDR3 DNA: TGTGCCAGCAGCTCGGTACAGGGGAATCAGCCCCAGCATTTT
CDR3 protein: CASSSVQGNQPQHF

V gene: TRBV4-2
D gene: -
J gene: TRBJ2-3
clone size: -
CDR3 DNA: TGTGCCAGCAGCCAAACCAGGGATACGCAGTATTTT
CDR3 protein: CASSQTRDTQYF

V gene: TRBV27
D gene: -
J gene: TRBJ1-1
clone size: once
CDR3 DNA: TGTGCCAGCAGCCCCCTCCTCAGCACTGAAGCTTTCTTT
CDR3 protein: CASSPLLSTEAFF

V gene: TRBV4-3
D gene: -
J gene: TRBJ2-3
clone size: once
CDR3 DNA: TGCGCCAGCAGCCGGGGAGGTCCTAGCACAGATACGCAGTATTTT
CDR3 protein: CASSRGGPSTDTQYF

V gene: TRBV7-2
D gene: TRBD1
J gene: TRBJ1-1
clone size: -
CDR3 DNA: TGTGCCAGCAGCGGACAGGTGAGGGCCGCTGAAGCTTTCTTT
CDR3 protein: CASSGQVRAAEAFF

V gene: TRBV27
D gene: -
J gene: TRBJ2-2
clone size: -
CDR3 DNA: TGTGCCAGCAGTTCATTGGGGGCAGGGACCGGGGAGCTGTTTTTT
CDR3 protein: CASSSLGAGTGELFF

V gene: TRBV28
D gene: -
J gene: TRBJ2-3
clone size: -
CDR3 DNA: TGTGCCAGCAGTTTACGCCAGGGGAACACAGATACGCAGTATTTT
CDR3 protein: CASSLRQGNTDTQYF

V gene: TRBV27
D gene: -
J gene: TRBJ1-1
clone size: few
CDR3 DNA: TGTGCCAGCAGTTTCCTGACAGGGAACACTGAAGCTTTCTTT
CDR3 protein: CASSFLTGNTEAFF

V gene: TRBV4-1
D gene: -
J gene: TRBJ1-1
clone size: many
CDR3 DNA: TGCGCCAGCAGCCTTACGGGACTCATGAACACTGAAGCTTTCTTT
CDR3 protein: CASSLTGLMNTEAFF

V gene: TRBV7-2
D gene: -
J gene: TRBJ1-2
clone size: once
CDR3 DNA: TGTGCCAGCAGCTTAGTCGGGGTAGGGGGCTATGGCTACACCTTC
CDR3 protein: CASSLVGVGGYGYTF

V gene: TRBV4-2
D gene: -
J gene: TRBJ2-2
clone size: -
CDR3 DNA: TGTGCCAGCAGCCAAGATCCCCTGGGGAGGAACACCGGGGAGCTGTTTTTT
CDR3 protein: CASSQDPLGRNTGELFF

V gene: TRBV11-1
D gene: -
J gene: TRBJ2-1
clone size: -
CDR3 DNA: TGTGCCAGCAGCTTAAGGCTAGGCCATGAGCAGTTCTTC
CDR3 protein: CASSLRLGHEQFF

V gene: TRBV11-2
D gene: -
J gene: TRBJ2-5
clone size: -
CDR3 DNA: TGTGCCAGCAGCTTAGTGGGCGTGAAAGAGACCCAGTACTTC
CDR3 protein: CASSLVGVKETQYF

V gene: TRBV7-6
D gene: -
J gene: TRBJ2-2
clone size: -
CDR3 DNA: TGTGCCAGCAGCCAACCGCAGGGCGCGAACACCGGGGAGCTGTTTTTT
CDR3 protein: CASSQPQGANTGELFF

V gene: TRBV10-3
D gene: TRBD2
J gene: TRBJ2-5
clone size: -
CDR3 DNA: TGTGCCATCAGTGAGAGACTAGCGGGGGGGCAGGAGACCCAGTACTTC
CDR3 protein: CAISERLAGGQETQYF

V gene: TRBV24-1
D gene: TRBD2
J gene: TRBJ2-3
clone size: -
CDR3 DNA: TGTGCCACCAGTGATTTTCGGACTAGCGGGAGGGCCATATTCTCAGATACGCAGTATTTT
CDR3 protein: CATSDFRTSGRAIFSDTQYF

V gene: TRBV5-6
D gene: -
J gene: TRBJ2-3
clone size: once
CDR3 DNA: TGTGCCAGCAGCCCGGACAGTATTGATACGCAGTATTTT
CDR3 protein: CASSPDSIDTQYF

V gene: TRBV14
D gene: -
J gene: TRBJ1-2
clone size: -
CDR3 DNA: TGTGCCAGCAGCCAAGATCGCTCAGGGAATGGCTACACCTTC
CDR3 protein: CASSQDRSGNGYTF

V gene: TRBV3-1/TRBV3-2
D gene: TRBD1
J gene: TRBJ2-5
clone size: once
CDR3 DNA: TGTGCCAGCAGCCGTGGGGGACAGGGGGAGGAGACCCAGTACTTC
CDR3 protein: CASSRGGQGEETQYF

V gene: TRBV7-9
D gene: -
J gene: TRBJ2-5
clone size: -
CDR3 DNA: TGTGCCAGCAGCGGCCAGGGGGCGGGGGAAGAGACCCAGTACTTC
CDR3 protein: CASSGQGAGEETQYF

V gene: TRBV5-1
D gene: -
J gene: TRBJ2-1
clone size: -
CDR3 DNA: TGCGCCAGCACTCTCCCGGGGGATGAGCAGTTCTTC
CDR3 protein: CASTLPGDEQFF

V gene: TRBV24-1
D gene: TRBD1
J gene: TRBJ2-3
clone size: -
CDR3 DNA: TGTGCCACCCAGGGGGCGGGAGATACGCAGTATTTT
CDR3 protein: CATQGAGDTQYF

V gene: TRBV5-4
D gene: -
J gene: TRBJ2-5
clone size: -
CDR3 DNA: TGTGCCAGCAGCGGCGGGACTGCGGGGGAGACCCAGTACTTC
CDR3 protein: CASSGGTAGETQYF